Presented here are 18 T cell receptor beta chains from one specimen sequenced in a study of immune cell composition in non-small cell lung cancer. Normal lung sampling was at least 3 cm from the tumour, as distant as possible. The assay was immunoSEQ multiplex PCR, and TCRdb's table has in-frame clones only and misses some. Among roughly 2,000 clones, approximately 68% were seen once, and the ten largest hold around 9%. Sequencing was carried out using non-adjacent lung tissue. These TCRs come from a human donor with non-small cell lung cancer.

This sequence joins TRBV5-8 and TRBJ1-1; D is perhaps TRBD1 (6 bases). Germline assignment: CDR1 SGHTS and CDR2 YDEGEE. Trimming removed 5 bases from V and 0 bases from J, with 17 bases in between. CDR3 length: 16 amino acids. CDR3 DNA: TGTGCCAGCAGTTGGGCTACAGGGAAAATGAACACTGAAGCTTTCTTT. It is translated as CASSWATGKMNTEAFF.

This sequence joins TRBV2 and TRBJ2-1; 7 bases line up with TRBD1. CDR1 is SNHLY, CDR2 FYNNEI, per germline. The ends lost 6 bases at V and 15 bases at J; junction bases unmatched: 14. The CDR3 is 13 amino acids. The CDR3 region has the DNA TGTGCCAGCAGCCGGGCAGGGGGACAGAGGGGGTTCTTC. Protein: CASSRAGGQRGFF.

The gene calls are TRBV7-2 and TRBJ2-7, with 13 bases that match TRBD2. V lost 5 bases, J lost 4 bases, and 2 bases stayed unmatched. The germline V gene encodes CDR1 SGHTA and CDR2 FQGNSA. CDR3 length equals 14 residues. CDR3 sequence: CASSPTSGRYEQYF. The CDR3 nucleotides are TGTGCCAGCAGCCCGACTAGCGGGAGGTACGAGCAGTACTTC.

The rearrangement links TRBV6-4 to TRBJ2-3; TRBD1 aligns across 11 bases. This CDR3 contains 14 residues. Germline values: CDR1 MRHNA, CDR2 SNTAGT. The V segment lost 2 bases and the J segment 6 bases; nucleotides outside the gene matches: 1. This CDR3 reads CASSDGQGADTQYF. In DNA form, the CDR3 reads TGTGCCAGCAGTGACGGACAGGGGGCGGATACGCAGTATTTT.

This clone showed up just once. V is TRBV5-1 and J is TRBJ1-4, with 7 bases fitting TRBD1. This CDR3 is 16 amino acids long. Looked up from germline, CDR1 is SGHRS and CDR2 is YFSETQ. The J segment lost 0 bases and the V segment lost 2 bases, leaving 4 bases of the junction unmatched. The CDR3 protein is CASSLGTATTNEKLFF. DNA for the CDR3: TGCGCCAGCAGCTTAGGGACAGCTACAACTAATGAAAAACTGTTTTTT.

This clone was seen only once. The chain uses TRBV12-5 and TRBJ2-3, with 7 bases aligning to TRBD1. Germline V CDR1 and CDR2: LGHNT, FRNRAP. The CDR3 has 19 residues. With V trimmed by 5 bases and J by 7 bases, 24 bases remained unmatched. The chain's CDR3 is CASGPQTGIGPRITNTQYF. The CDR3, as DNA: TGTGCTAGTGGTCCACAGACAGGGATTGGCCCCAGAATTACCAATACGCAGTATTTT.

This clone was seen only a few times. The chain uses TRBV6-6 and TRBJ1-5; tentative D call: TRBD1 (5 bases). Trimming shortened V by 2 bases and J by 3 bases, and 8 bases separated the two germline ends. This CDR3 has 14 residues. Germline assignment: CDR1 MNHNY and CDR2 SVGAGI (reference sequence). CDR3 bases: TGTGCCAGCAGTTACGGGGGGAACAATCAGCCCCAGCATTTT. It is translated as CASSYGGNNQPQHF.

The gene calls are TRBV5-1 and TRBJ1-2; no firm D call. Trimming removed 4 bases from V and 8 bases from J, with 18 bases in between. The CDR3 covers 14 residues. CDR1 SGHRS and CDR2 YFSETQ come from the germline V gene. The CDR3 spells CASSNPTRIGGYTF. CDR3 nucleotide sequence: TGCGCCAGCAGCAATCCAACAAGGATCGGGGGCTACACCTTC.

This CDR3 is CVVGGQSSYEQYF. CDR3 sequence (DNA): TGTGTCGTGGGGGGACAGTCGTCCTACGAGCAGTACTTC. J is TRBJ2-7 and V is TRBV28; D perhaps matches TRBD1 (7 bases). CDR3 length equals 13 residues. The germline gives CDR1 MDHEN, CDR2 SYDVKM.

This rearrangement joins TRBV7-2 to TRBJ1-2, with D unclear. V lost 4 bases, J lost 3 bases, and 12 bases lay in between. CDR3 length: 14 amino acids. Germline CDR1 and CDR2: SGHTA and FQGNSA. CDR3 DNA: TGTGCCAGCAGCTCCCTACTTTCTTACTATGGCTACACCTTC. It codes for CASSSLLSYYGYTF.

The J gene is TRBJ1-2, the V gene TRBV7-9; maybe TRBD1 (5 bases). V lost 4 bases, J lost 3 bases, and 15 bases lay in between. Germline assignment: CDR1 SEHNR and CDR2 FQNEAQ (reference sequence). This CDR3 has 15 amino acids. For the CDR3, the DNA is TGTGCCAGCAGCTCCCTGGACAAGACTCACTATGGCTACACCTTC. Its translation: CASSSLDKTHYGYTF.

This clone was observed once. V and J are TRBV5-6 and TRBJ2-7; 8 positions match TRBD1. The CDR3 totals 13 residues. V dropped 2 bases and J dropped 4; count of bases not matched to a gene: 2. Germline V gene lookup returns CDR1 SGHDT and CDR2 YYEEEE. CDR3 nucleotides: TGTGCCAGCAGCTTACAGGGGGGATACGAGCAGTACTTC. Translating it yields CASSLQGGYEQYF.

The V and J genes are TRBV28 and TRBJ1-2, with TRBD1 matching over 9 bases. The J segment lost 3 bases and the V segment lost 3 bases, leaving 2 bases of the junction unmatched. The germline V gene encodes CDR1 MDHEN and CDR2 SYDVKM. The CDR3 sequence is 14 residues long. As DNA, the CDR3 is TGTGCCAGCAGTTTGGGACAGGGATACTATGGCTACACCTTC. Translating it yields CASSLGQGYYGYTF.

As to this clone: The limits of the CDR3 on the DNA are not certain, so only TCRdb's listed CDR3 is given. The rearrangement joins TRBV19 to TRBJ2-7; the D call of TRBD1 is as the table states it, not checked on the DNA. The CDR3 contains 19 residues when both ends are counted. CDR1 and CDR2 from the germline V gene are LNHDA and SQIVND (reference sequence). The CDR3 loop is CASSAGQTAAGVLRAEQYF.

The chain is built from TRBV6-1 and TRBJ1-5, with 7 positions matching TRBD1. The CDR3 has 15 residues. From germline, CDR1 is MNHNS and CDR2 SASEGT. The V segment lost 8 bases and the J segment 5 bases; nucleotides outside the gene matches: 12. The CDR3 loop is CASEVTRQGDQPQHF. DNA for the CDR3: TGTGCCAGCGAGGTGACGCGACAGGGTGATCAGCCCCAGCATTTT.

The CDR3 is CASSGGGGIPNTGELFF. The CDR3 region has the DNA TGTGCCAGCTCCGGAGGCGGCGGCATACCGAACACCGGGGAGCTGTTTTTT. V gene TRBV7-9 combines with J gene TRBJ2-2; D possibly corresponds to TRBD2 (5 bases). The germline V gene encodes CDR1 SEHNR and CDR2 FQNEAQ (reference sequence). Trimming shortened V by 8 bases and J by 0 bases, and 19 bases separated the two germline ends. The CDR3 is 17 amino acids.

The CDR3 sequence is CASGLAGGDTQYF. The CDR3, as DNA: TGCGCCAGCGGACTAGCGGGAGGGGATACGCAGTATTTT. The chain carries TRBV10-2 and TRBJ2-3; 15 nucleotides line up with TRBD2. Germline V gene lookup returns CDR1 WSHSY and CDR2 SAAADI. V dropped 8 bases and J dropped 6; count of bases not matched to a gene: 0. There are 13 residues in the CDR3.

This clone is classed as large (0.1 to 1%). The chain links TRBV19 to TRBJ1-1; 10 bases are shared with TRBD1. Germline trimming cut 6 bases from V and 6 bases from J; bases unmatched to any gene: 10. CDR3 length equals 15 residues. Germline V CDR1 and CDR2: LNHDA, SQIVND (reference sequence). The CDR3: CASSRTGTGVPEAFF. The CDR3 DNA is TGTGCCAGTAGCCGAACCGGGACAGGGGTCCCTGAAGCTTTCTTT.